This TCR beta chain stems from a study of long-term antiretroviral therapy in people with HIV (dated by TCRdb to between 2021 and 2022). For the wider study: The earliest samples were collected roughly a decade before the 2015 WHO recommendation for immediate ART, at a time when ART was usually postponed until CD4 counts fell. A retrospective serial study tested whether changes in peripheral blood TRB repertoire composition and diversity were associated with ART initiation and durable HIV suppression. The cohort contributed roughly 200 cryopreserved PBMC samples from fewer than 35 adults with confirmed HIV infection, collected serially over a mean of around 6 years (range 1-12). Of the approximately 32 participants with HIV, about a dozen were female. No cross-contamination during QIAcube processing was shown when test extractions of a monoclonal T-cell line were performed alongside a few dozen polyclonal samples.

The germline V gene supplies CDR1 SGHRS and CDR2 YFSETQ. V is cut by 1 base and J by 0 bases, and the space between the germline ends is 8 bases. Taken from cysteine to phenylalanine, the CDR3 has 14 residues. Kept here is only the CDR3 DNA, which spans 42 bases and is read in frame from base 1. To be included, a participant needed at least one PBMC sample from before ART initiation plus at least two post-ART samples. Treatment was received in the United States of America by all participants with HIV. Before DNA extraction, cryopreserved samples of roughly 1-10 million PBMC were thawed and washed. At the time of the earliest PBMC sample for each participant with HIV, ages ranged from about 20 to 54 years. PBMC samples from each participant spanned 1-4 timepoints before ART initiation and 2-8 timepoints after ART initiation, with a median of 7 samples. Serial HIV viral load, CD4+ T-cell count, ART history and demographic data were obtained for every participant. Genomic DNA was extracted from unsorted PBMC with a Qiagen kit on a QIAcube, processed in batches of 12 samples.

What the research found in general, with its limitations: The samples span the years 2004 to 2017, and the ART regimens used may be less effective than current regimens. Owing to limited PBMC availability, only the TCR beta chain was sequenced, without alpha chain pairing. Inferences about post-ART repertoire changes were limited because no data were available on ART adherence, viral resistance or therapy changes. HIV repertoires had narrower CDR3 length ranges than controls, and the network structure suggested an antigen-experienced repertoire that shifted only slightly toward naive after ART. Unsorted PBMC were profiled instead of sorted CD4+ and CD8+ T cells because pre-ART samples had limited cell numbers. Expanded TRB clones identified before ART initiation dominated the repertoire at all time points, although this dominance fluctuated and declined in many PLHIV after ART. Starting ART was linked to a significant rise in TRB diversity, yet even with long-term ART the diversity remained significantly lower than in transplant donor controls.

Details on this clone: Its antigen is not yet known. No clone much larger than this one lies a single base away; base qualities are absent.

The immunoSEQ hsTCRB v3.0 assay was used at survey level resolution to sequence the TRB variable region. The target sequencing depth for TRB was about 40,000-55,000 T-cell genomes per sample. An Illumina MiSeq with a v3 150-cycle kit was used to sequence the pooled TRB libraries. In the original analysis: Analysis of repertoires was carried out in R inside a reproducible Nextflow workflow spanning QC, data transformation and analysis. LymphoSeq2, an R package for exploring AIRR-Seq data, was used to implement the custom analyses. A few samples yielding fewer than 5000 total TRB sequences were excluded, leaving more than 150 analyzed HIV repertoires. Among the roughly 200 retained HIV repertoires, approximately 57 were collected before ART initiation and about 130 were collected after ART initiation. Repertoires were downsampled to 5000 TRB nucleotide sequences, with summary statistics averaged over 100 downsampling iterations. Only TRB sequences with CDR3 regions of at least seven amino acids were retained for analysis. Diversity was assessed using a clonality score derived from Shannon entropy and using the Gini coefficient. Repertoire networks linked the top 5000 CDR3 amino acid sequences whenever two sequences differed by an edit distance of one. For TRB CDR3 amino acid sequences, antigen specificity groups and MHC restriction were predicted with GLIPH2. To flag known associations with CMV, EBV, HIV or tissue antigens, CDR3 amino acid sequences were compared against VDJdb and McPAS-TCR. Pre-ART, post-ART and control groups were compared with Wilcoxon signed-rank tests and Holm-Bonferroni correction. TCRdb retrieved this table from immuneACCESS and kept in-frame rearrangements only. Not all clones are present; in checked studies, unresolved V genes account for under half, and no reason is known for the remainder. The D gene and trimming were derived from the DNA, and the V and J assignments and clone size from that table. A total of 25,000 to 30,000 clones appear in this sample, 82% of them only once. The ten largest clones take up around 10% of the sample.

The chain was built from TRBV5-1 and TRBJ2-7, with the D gene not clear enough to name. The sample consisted of unsorted PBMCs, taken 0.8 years before starting antiretroviral therapy. The sequence came from a man younger than 30 with HIV. The CDR3: CASSLSPTSYEQYF. The nucleotides read TGCGCCAGCAGCTTGTCTCCCACCTCCTACGAGCAGTACTTC.